These 17 T cell receptor beta chains came from one sample sequenced in a study of blood T cell repertoires in COVID-19. The table came from immunoSEQ multiplex PCR; TCRdb's copy has only in-frame clones and leaves some out. The data contain some 270,000 clones, around 84% of them singletons. Material for sequencing was peripheral blood. Receptors originate from a woman in her thirties or forties who had recovered from COVID-19.

This rearrangement joins TRBV7-9 to TRBJ2-7, with D possibly being TRBD2 (7 bases). The CDR3 length is 14 residues. Trimming left V 3 bases short and J 0 bases short, with 9 bases between. CDR1 and CDR2 from the germline V gene are SEHNR and FQNEAQ (reference sequence). The DNA of the CDR3 is TGTGCCAGCAGCTTGGGGGGGCACTCCTACGAGCAGTACTTC. Its translation is CASSLGGHSYEQYF.

This chain uses TRBV5-4 with TRBJ2-3; D remains ambiguous. The germline V and J ends were trimmed by 0 bases and 2 bases, with 10 bases remaining between them. Germline V CDR1 and CDR2: SGHNT, YYREEE (reference sequence). This CDR3 contains 15 residues. CDR3 protein: CASSLARRSTDTQYF. CDR3 coding DNA: TGTGCCAGCAGCTTGGCGCGGAGATCCACAGATACGCAGTATTTT.

The genes are TRBV19 and TRBJ1-1; TRBD1 agrees at 7 bases. Trimming cost V 5 bases and J 3 bases; bases outside gene matches: 3. The germline CDR1 and CDR2 sequences are LNHDA and SQIVND (reference sequence). This CDR3 is 13 amino acids long. The CDR3 nucleotides are TGTGCCAGTAGTTTCACAGGGGACACTGAAGCTTTCTTT. It encodes CASSFTGDTEAFF.

The CDR3 DNA sequence: TGTGCCAGCAGCGTACGTCCGGGGGGGGCCGGAGAGACCCAGTACTTC. This sequence encodes CASSVRPGGAGETQYF. This rearrangement joins TRBV9 to TRBJ2-5; 8 nucleotides line up with TRBD2. In germline, CDR1 is SGDLS, CDR2 YYNGEE. V trimming: 1 base; J trimming: 4 bases; junction bases outside the gene matches: 9. This CDR3 has 16 residues.

The V and J genes are TRBV2 and TRBJ2-1; 10 nucleotides align to TRBD2. The V segment lost 8 bases and the J segment 6 bases; nucleotides outside the gene matches: 7. The CDR3 spans 14 residues. The germline V gene encodes CDR1 SNHLY and CDR2 FYNNEI. This CDR3 is CASPGSGGGNEQFF. The CDR3 coding sequence is TGTGCCAGCCCAGGGAGCGGGGGGGGCAATGAGCAGTTCTTC.

This clone was counted once. This rearrangement joins TRBV11-1 to TRBJ2-5; D may be TRBD2 (6 bases). This CDR3 comprises 15 residues. V lost 4 bases and J lost 2, with 14 bases in between. Per germline, CDR1 SGHAT and CDR2 FQDESV (reference sequence). The CDR3 sequence: CASSSGTGEQETQYF. DNA for the CDR3: TGTGCCAGCAGCTCCGGGACTGGCGAACAAGAGACCCAGTACTTC.

The J gene is TRBJ1-4, the V gene TRBV19; D uncertain. The germline CDR1 and CDR2 sequences are LNHDA and SQIVND (reference sequence). Trimming removed 7 bases from V and 6 bases from J, with 12 bases in between. The CDR3 has 13 amino acids. The DNA for the CDR3 is TGTGCCAGTAAAAGAGGTATTGATGAAAAACTGTTTTTT. It codes for CASKRGIDEKLFF.

For the CDR3, the DNA is TGCGCCAGCAGCCAACCCGGGGGGCTTACTTCCACCTTC. Encoded protein: CASSQPGGLTSTF. The J gene is TRBJ1-2, the V gene TRBV4-1; possible D gene TRBD1, 6 bases. Germline CDR1 MGHRA, CDR2 YSYEKL. The CDR3 contains 13 residues. V was pared by 2 bases and J by 13 bases, with 17 bases between.

CDR3 in amino acids: CASSIRNEGAYNSPLHF. The CDR3 DNA follows: TGTGCCAGTAGTATCCGGAACGAGGGGGCCTATAATTCACCCCTCCACTTT. V and J are TRBV19 and TRBJ1-6; weak D call: TRBD1 (6 bases). The germline V gene encodes CDR1 LNHDA and CDR2 SQIVND (reference sequence). The CDR3 spans 17 residues. The V gene lost 3 bases and the J gene lost 2 bases, with 14 bases spanning the gap.

This sequence joins TRBV9 and TRBJ1-4; weak D call: TRBD1 (6 bases). CDR3 length: 14 amino acids. V was clipped by 3 bases and J by 2 bases, with 8 bases between them. Germline CDR1 is SGDLS and CDR2 is YYNGEE. DNA for the CDR3: TGTGCCAGCAGCGCAACAGGGACTAATGAAAAACTGTTTTTT. This encodes CASSATGTNEKLFF.

The V call is TRBV28, the J call TRBJ2-5, with 7 bases matching TRBD2. After removal of 3 bases from V and 7 bases from J, the junction contained 8 bases not matched to a gene. The CDR3 totals 14 residues. The germline gives CDR1 MDHEN, CDR2 SYDVKM. The CDR3 spells CASSFTSARGTQYF. Written as DNA, the CDR3 is TGTGCCAGCAGTTTTACTAGCGCCCGGGGGACCCAGTACTTC.

CDR3 amino acids: CASSQRGQNYGYTF. The DNA of the CDR3 is TGTGCCAGCAGCCAAAGGGGGCAGAACTATGGCTACACCTTC. The chain has TRBV3-1 (or the pseudogene TRBV3-2) and TRBJ1-2; 7 bases align to TRBD1. The CDR3 is made up of 14 amino acids. Germline assignment: CDR1 LGHDT and CDR2 YNNKEL (reference sequence). V gave up 2 bases and J gave up 2 bases; unmatched junction bases: 2.

The gene calls are TRBV4-1 and TRBJ2-7, with D maybe TRBD1 (6 bases). Trimming removed 0 bases at V and 3 bases at J, with 12 bases between. Germline CDR1 reads MGHRA; CDR2 reads YSYEKL. The CDR3 consists of 15 residues. The CDR3 DNA follows: TGCGCCAGCAGCCAAGAAAGGGACACCCTCTACGAGCAGTACTTC. As protein: CASSQERDTLYEQYF.

In this sample, this clone turned up once. V usage is TRBV11-2 and J usage is TRBJ1-6; tentative D call: TRBD1 (5 bases). This CDR3 spans 15 amino acids. Trimming removed 4 bases from V and 6 bases from J, with 13 bases in between. Looked up from germline, CDR1 is SGHAT and CDR2 is FQNNGV. CDR3 sequence reads: CASSSQGRGNSPLHF. The CDR3 bases are TGTGCCAGCAGCTCGCAGGGTCGAGGTAATTCACCCCTCCACTTT.

This chain links TRBV19 with TRBJ1-2, with 9 bases aligning to TRBD1. The length of the CDR3 is 17 residues. The V and J ends lost 6 bases and 1 base, in that order; junction bases with no gene match: 12. Germline V gives CDR1 LNHDA, CDR2 SQIVND (reference sequence). CDR3 bases: TGTGCCAGTAGGGCCGGACAGGGGCCCTTTCTTAACTATGGCTACACCTTC. It is translated as CASRAGQGPFLNYGYTF. Variable domain in full (rest from reference TRBV19 and TRBJ1-2): DGGITQSPKYLFRKEGQNVTLSCEQNLNHDAMYWYRQDPGQGLRLIYYSQIVNDFQKGDIAEGYSVSREKKESFPLTVTSAQKNPTAFYLCASRAGQGPFLNYGYTFGSGTRLTVV.

J is TRBJ2-1 and V is TRBV2; 9 bases fit TRBD2. V trimming: 5 bases; J trimming: 9 bases; junction bases outside the gene matches: 8. The CDR3 loop spans 14 amino acids. Germline-derived CDR1 and CDR2 are SNHLY and FYNNEI. This chain's CDR3 is CASSRTSAQGEQFF. Written as DNA, the CDR3 is TGTGCCAGCAGTAGGACTAGCGCCCAAGGTGAGCAGTTCTTC.

The chain is built from TRBV5-1 and TRBJ1-1, with 7 bases that match TRBD1. With 4 bases clipped from V and 1 base from J, the junction kept 4 bases outside the gene matches. Per the germline V gene, CDR1 is SGHRS and CDR2 is YFSETQ. This CDR3 contains 14 residues. The CDR3: CASSAGQQNTEAFF. The CDR3 DNA is TGCGCCAGCAGCGCGGGACAGCAGAACACTGAAGCTTTCTTT.